This section outlines one T cell receptor (beta chain) sequence together with its context. Its specificity is unknown. Only in-frame clones appear in the TCRdb table, and some are missing; sequencing was by immunoSEQ multiplex PCR. The data contain just over 85,000 clones, 85% to 95% of them singletons. This record belongs to a study of graft-versus-host responses after intestinal transplantation. Study findings and constraints: Ileal or blood samples showed some GvH clones first, and such clones were also found in recipient marrow. Early post-transplant HvG declines tracked with peak circulating GvH clone levels.

The CDR3 loop spans 14 amino acids. The germline CDR1 and CDR2 sequences are SEHNR and FQNEAQ (reference sequence). V lost 1 base to trimming and J lost 0 bases, with 7 bases between them. The material sequenced was unstimulated CD8+ T cells sorted from spleen or lymph node cells, taken before transplant. The rearrangement uses TRBV7-9 and TRBJ2-7, with D possibly being TRBD2 (6 bases). The receptor comes from a human donor who was the organ donor for an intestinal transplant. Here the CDR3 reads CASSLGGLSYEQYF. CDR3 DNA: TGTGCCAGCAGCTTAGGGGGACTCTCCTACGAGCAGTACTTC.